The TCR beta chain under discussion was sequenced for a study of T cells in Graves' hyperthyroidism and ophthalmopathy. The investigators amplified TCR beta CDR3 regions from RNA transcripts. The study used the HTBI primer set for a first-round RT-PCR of the TCR CDR3. In TCRdb, the multiplex PCR reads were re-called with MiXCR into one record per CDR3 protein. The sample carries around 400,000 distinct CDR3 sequences, roughly an eighth recorded once. Germline lookup yields CDR1 SGDLS and CDR2 YYNGEE. The CDR3 has 17 amino acids. V trimming: 0 bases; J trimming: 4 bases; junction bases outside the gene matches: 10.

The clonotype comes from a woman aged 18-30 years with Graves' hyperthyroidism. V and J are TRBV9 and TRBJ2-5; 9 bases align to TRBD2. Sequenced input: blood. CDR3 loop: CASSVELAGSIGETQYF. The CDR3 DNA is TGTGCCAGCAGCGTAGAACTAGCGGGCTCTATTGGAGAGACCCAGTACTTC.